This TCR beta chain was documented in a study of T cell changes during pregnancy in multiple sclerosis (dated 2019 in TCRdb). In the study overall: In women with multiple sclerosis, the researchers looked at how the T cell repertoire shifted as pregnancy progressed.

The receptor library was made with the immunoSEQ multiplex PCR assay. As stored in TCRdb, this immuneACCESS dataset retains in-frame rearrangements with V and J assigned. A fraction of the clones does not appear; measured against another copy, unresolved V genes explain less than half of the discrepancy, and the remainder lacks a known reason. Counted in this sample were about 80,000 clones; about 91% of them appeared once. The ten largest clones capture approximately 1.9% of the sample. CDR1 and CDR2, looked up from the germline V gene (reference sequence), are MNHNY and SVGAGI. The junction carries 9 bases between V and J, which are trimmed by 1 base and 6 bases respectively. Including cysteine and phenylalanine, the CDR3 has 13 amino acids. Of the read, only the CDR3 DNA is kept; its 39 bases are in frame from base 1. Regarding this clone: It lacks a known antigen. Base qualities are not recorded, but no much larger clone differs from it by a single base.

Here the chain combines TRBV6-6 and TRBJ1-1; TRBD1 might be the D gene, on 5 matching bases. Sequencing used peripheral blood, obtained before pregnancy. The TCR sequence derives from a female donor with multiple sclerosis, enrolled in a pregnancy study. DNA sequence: TGTGCCAGCAGTTACTTTGCAGGGCCTGAAGCTTTCTTT. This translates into CASSYFAGPEAFF.